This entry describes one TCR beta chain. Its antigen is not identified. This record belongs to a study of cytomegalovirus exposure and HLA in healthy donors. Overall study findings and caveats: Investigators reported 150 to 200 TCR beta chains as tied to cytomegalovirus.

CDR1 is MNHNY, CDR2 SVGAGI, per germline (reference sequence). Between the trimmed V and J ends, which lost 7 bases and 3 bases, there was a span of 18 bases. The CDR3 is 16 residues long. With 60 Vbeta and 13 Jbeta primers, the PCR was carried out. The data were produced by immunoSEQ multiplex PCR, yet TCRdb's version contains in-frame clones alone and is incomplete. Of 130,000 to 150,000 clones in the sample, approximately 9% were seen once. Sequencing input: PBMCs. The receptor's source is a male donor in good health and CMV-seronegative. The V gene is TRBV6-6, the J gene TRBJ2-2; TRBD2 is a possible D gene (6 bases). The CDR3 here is CASTRRRERDTGELFF. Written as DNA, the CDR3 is TGTGCCAGCACCCGGCGGAGGGAGAGGGACACCGGGGAGCTGTTTTTT.